The rows below give T cell receptor beta chains drawn from one sample of a study of T cell repertoires in cytomegalovirus infection. TCRdb reprocessed the reads with MiXCR, giving one entry per CDR3 protein. The data hold about 180,000 distinct CDR3 sequences, with around an eighth observed a single time. Sequenced: PBMCs. Receptor source: a human donor in good health (CMV status not recorded). Some clones in this sample may be carry-over from other donors' samples. CDR3s include the opening cysteine and the closing phenylalanine or tryptophan. The D gene is left open where the match is weak. Size values are once, few and many counts, or a class for expanded clones, and some rows have none.

size | J | D | V | CDR3 | DNA
many | TRBJ2-1 | TRBD2 | TRBV5-4 | CASSLDPGTSGERPNEQFF | TGTGCCAGCAGCTTGGACCCAGGGACTAGCGGGGAAAGACCGAATGAGCAGTTCTTC
. | TRBJ2-1 | TRBD2 | TRBV6-2/TRBV6-3 | CASSRSGRANEQFF | TGTGCCAGCAGCCGTAGCGGGAGGGCAAATGAGCAGTTCTTC
many | TRBJ2-1 | TRBD1 | TRBV7-3 | CASSRLGQGRDNEQFF | TGTGCCAGCAGCCGACTAGGACAGGGTCGAGACAATGAGCAGTTCTTC
many | TRBJ2-7 | . | TRBV7-2 | CASSLKANYEQYF | TGTGCCAGCAGCTTAAAGGCTAACTACGAGCAGTACTTC
many | TRBJ2-7 | . | TRBV7-2 | CASSEGGQSSYEQYF | TGTGCCAGCAGCGAGGGCGGTCAGAGCTCCTACGAGCAGTACTTC
few | TRBJ2-2 | . | TRBV7-2 | CASSLNGGELFF | TGTGCCAGCAGCTTAAACGGCGGGGAGCTGTTTTTT
. | TRBJ2-1 | TRBD1 | TRBV27 | CAVHRDSLTQKQYNEQFF | TGTGCCGTCCACCGGGACAGTCTCACTCAGAAACAGTACAATGAGCAGTTCTTC
. | TRBJ2-5 | . | TRBV10-3 | CAISEKETQYF | TGTGCCATCAGTGAAAAAGAGACCCAGTACTTC
few | TRBJ2-5 | TRBD2 | TRBV2 | CASSEGGIGETQYF | TGTGCCAGCAGTGAGGGAGGGATAGGAGAGACCCAGTACTTC
. | TRBJ2-3 | TRBD1 | TRBV5-4 | CASSLLGQGLFPSTDTQYF | TGTGCCAGCAGCTTGTTGGGACAGGGCTTATTTCCTAGCACAGATACGCAGTATTTT
. | TRBJ2-3 | . | TRBV4-1 | CASRKGLWTDTQYF | TGCGCCAGCAGGAAGGGGTTATGGACAGATACGCAGTATTTT
few | TRBJ2-7 | . | TRBV20-1 | CSARADSPFYSYEQYF | TGCAGTGCTAGAGCTGACAGTCCCTTTTACTCCTACGAGCAGTACTTC
many | TRBJ1-1 | TRBD1 | TRBV7-2 | CASSFSGTGVEAFF | TGTGCCAGCAGCTTCTCCGGGACAGGGGTTGAAGCTTTCTTT
few | TRBJ2-2 | TRBD2 | TRBV6-6 | CASSYRPGLAGVRIGELFF | TGTGCCAGCAGTTACCGACCGGGACTAGCGGGAGTACGGATCGGGGAGCTGTTTTTT
. | TRBJ2-7 | . | TRBV2 | CASSEIRGEQYF | TGTGCCAGCAGTGAAATAAGGGGCGAGCAGTACTTC
. | TRBJ2-3 | TRBD1 | TRBV4-3 | CASSQEGQGLGTDTQYF | TGCGCCAGCAGCCAAGAGGGACAGGGGTTGGGCACAGATACGCAGTATTTT
. | TRBJ2-7 | . | TRBV7-2 | CASSLASTAYEQYF | TGTGCCAGCAGCTTAGCGAGTACAGCCTACGAGCAGTACTTC
many | TRBJ2-7 | TRBD2 | TRBV28 | CASSLAGGKTYEQYF | TGTGCCAGCAGTTTAGCGGGAGGGAAGACCTACGAGCAGTACTTC
many | TRBJ2-3 | . | TRBV11-2 | CASSFFGRYTDTQYF | TGTGCCAGCAGCTTCTTCGGCAGATACACAGATACGCAGTATTTT
few | TRBJ1-5 | TRBD1 | TRBV15 | CATSRQGGNQPQHF | TGTGCCACCAGCCGACAGGGCGGCAATCAGCCCCAGCATTTT
many | TRBJ1-1 | . | TRBV7-2 | CASSLALRPLNTEAFF | TGTGCCAGCAGCTTAGCGCTCCGGCCCTTGAACACTGAAGCTTTCTTT
many | TRBJ2-5 | TRBD2 | TRBV11-2 | CASSPHPGLGAETQYF | TGTGCCAGCAGCCCGCATCCGGGACTAGGAGCAGAGACCCAGTACTTC
. | TRBJ2-1 | . | TRBV19 | CASMMRGVSYNEQFF | TGTGCCAGTATGATGAGGGGAGTCTCCTACAATGAGCAGTTCTTC
few | TRBJ2-1 | TRBD2 | TRBV6-2/TRBV6-3 | CASIPTSGDYNEQFF | TGTGCCAGCATCCCGACTAGCGGAGACTACAATGAGCAGTTCTTC
many | TRBJ2-1 | . | TRBV7-2 | CASSFIDEQFF | TGTGCCAGCAGCTTTATAGATGAGCAGTTCTTC
many | TRBJ1-1 | . | TRBV7-8 | CASSADTARAEAFF | TGTGCCAGCAGCGCCGACACCGCGAGGGCTGAAGCTTTCTTT
few | TRBJ2-1 | . | TRBV7-2 | CASSLIYNEQFF | TGTGCCAGCAGCTTGATCTACAATGAGCAGTTCTTC
few | TRBJ2-5 | . | TRBV5-1 | CASSTEQETQYF | TGCGCCAGCTCGACAGAACAAGAGACCCAGTACTTC
many | TRBJ1-2 | . | TRBV12-3/TRBV12-4 | CASSLGGVFGYTF | TGTGCCAGCAGTTTGGGGGGGGTTTTTGGCTACACCTTC
. | TRBJ1-2 | . | TRBV29-1 | CSVRTALDYGYTF | TGCAGCGTACGGACAGCCCTCGACTATGGCTACACCTTC
. | TRBJ2-1 | . | TRBV7-9 | CASSIGGGSEQFF | TGTGCCAGCAGCATAGGTGGGGGGAGTGAGCAGTTCTTC
few | TRBJ2-7 | TRBD1 | TRBV2 | CASRMAGTGSHEQYF | TGTGCCAGCAGGATGGCGGGGACAGGGTCACACGAGCAGTACTTC
. | TRBJ2-3 | TRBD2 | TRBV7-2 | CASSIEREDRGTQYF | TGTGCCAGCAGCATTGAGCGGGAGGATCGGGGTACGCAGTATTTT
. | TRBJ2-6 | . | TRBV6-6 | CASRPRTFRSGANVLTF | TGTGCCAGCAGACCTCGGACTTTCCGCTCTGGGGCCAACGTCCTGACTTTC
few | TRBJ1-4 | TRBD1 | TRBV28 | CASSFEDRGLRLRYEKLFF | TGTGCCAGCAGTTTCGAGGACAGGGGGCTACGCCTACGGTATGAAAAACTGTTTTTT
few | TRBJ2-1 | TRBD2 | TRBV24-1 | CATAGGRESYNEQFF | TGTGCCACCGCCGGAGGGAGGGAATCCTACAATGAGCAGTTCTTC
many | TRBJ2-3 | . | TRBV7-9 | CASSSLQDSKDTQYF | TGTGCCAGCAGCTCCCTCCAGGACAGTAAGGATACGCAGTATTTT
. | TRBJ2-3 | . | TRBV5-1 | CASSWRQAPLDTQYF | TGCGCCAGCAGCTGGCGACAGGCCCCGCTGGATACGCAGTATTTT
few | TRBJ2-7 | . | TRBV20-1 | CSADYWGEVTYEQYF | TGCAGTGCTGACTACTGGGGTGAGGTCACATACGAGCAGTACTTC
many | TRBJ1-2 | . | TRBV7-2 | CASSRGPGVNYGYTF | TGTGCCAGCAGCCGAGGACCGGGAGTTAACTATGGCTACACCTTC
many | TRBJ1-2 | . | TRBV7-2 | CASSLTGVLYTF | TGTGCCAGCAGCTTAACCGGGGTCCTCTACACCTTC
. | TRBJ1-1 | . | TRBV27 | CASRWDKEAFF | TGTGCCAGCAGATGGGACAAAGAAGCTTTCTTT
. | TRBJ2-3 | TRBD1 | TRBV4-1 | CASSHPPGTGVSTDTQYF | TGCGCCAGCAGCCATCCTCCCGGGACAGGGGTCAGCACAGATACGCAGTATTTT
few | TRBJ2-3 | . | TRBV27 | CASSLKVQADTQYF | TGTGCCAGCAGTTTGAAAGTCCAGGCAGATACGCAGTATTTT
few | TRBJ1-4 | . | TRBV20-1 | CSASAGVEKLFF | TGCAGTGCTAGCGCGGGGGTTGAAAAACTGTTTTTT
many | TRBJ1-2 | TRBD1 | TRBV20-1 | CSASQGGGDTF | TGCAGTGCTAGTCAGGGAGGGGGCGACACCTTC
many | TRBJ1-1 | . | TRBV6-2/TRBV6-3 | CASRALNTEAFF | TGTGCCAGCAGGGCTCTGAACACTGAAGCTTTCTTT
. | TRBJ2-1 | TRBD1 | TRBV28 | CASSFRDRAYNEQFF | TGTGCCAGCAGTTTTCGAGACAGGGCCTACAATGAGCAGTTCTTC
few | TRBJ1-6 | . | TRBV5-4 | CASSLVGAYNSPLHF | TGTGCCAGCAGCCTCGTTGGGGCCTATAATTCACCCCTCCACTTT
few | TRBJ1-2 | . | TRBV7-9 | CASSPSHSTLYGYTF | TGTGCCAGCAGCCCCAGTCATTCGACCCTCTATGGCTACACCTTC
many | TRBJ2-1 | TRBD1 | TRBV24-1 | CATSDTRQGYNEQFF | TGTGCCACCAGTGATACGAGACAGGGGTACAATGAGCAGTTCTTC
many | TRBJ2-7 | TRBD2 | TRBV6-8 | CASSYSTSGSYEQYF | TGTGCCAGCAGTTACTCGACTAGCGGGAGCTACGAGCAGTACTTC
few | TRBJ2-1 | TRBD2 | TRBV7-2 | CASSPPASGTKLGEQFF | TGTGCCAGCAGCCCCCCTGCTAGCGGGACTAAGTTGGGTGAGCAGTTCTTC
. | TRBJ1-5 | . | TRBV18 | CASSPGSFNQPQHF | TGTGCCAGCTCACCGGGCAGTTTCAATCAGCCCCAGCATTTT
many | TRBJ2-7 | TRBD1 | TRBV28 | CASSWDRGEQYF | TGTGCCAGCAGCTGGGACAGGGGCGAGCAGTACTTC
many | TRBJ1-2 | TRBD1 | TRBV15 | CATSREGGQGMDGYTF | TGTGCCACCAGCAGAGAGGGGGGACAGGGCATGGATGGCTACACCTTC
. | TRBJ2-7 | . | TRBV5-4 | CASSLEPGAGYEQYF | TGTGCCAGCAGCTTGGAGCCGGGGGCGGGGTACGAGCAGTACTTC
many | TRBJ2-7 | . | TRBV14 | CASSQTYEQYF | TGTGCCAGCAGCCAAACCTACGAGCAGTACTTC
many | TRBJ2-5 | . | TRBV7-2 | CASSEQETQYF | TGTGCCAGCAGCGAACAAGAGACCCAGTACTTC
many | TRBJ1-3 | . | TRBV2 | CASSDTRYSGNTIYF | TGTGCCAGCAGTGACACCCGTTACTCTGGAAACACCATATATTTT